This T cell receptor beta chain originates from a study of T cell responses to AZD1222 COVID-19 vaccine. Whole-study results and caveats: Clonal diversity was possibly underestimated, and the donors were mostly white British, with more females.

As regards this clone: Its specificity is not known.

Trimming cost V 0 bases and J 4 bases, with 6 bases left between them. This CDR3 comprises 14 residues. The germline V gene encodes CDR1 MNHEY and CDR2 SVGAGI. Only in-frame clones appear in the TCRdb table, and some are missing; sequencing was by immunoSEQ multiplex PCR. The sample lists some 180,000 clones, over 80% occurring once. This receptor was taken from an adult who received the MenACWY meningococcal vaccine as a control. The gene calls are TRBV6-5 and TRBJ1-4, with D perhaps matching TRBD1 (6 bases). The sample in question was peripheral blood, obtained 28 days after the second dose of the MenACWY control vaccine. For the CDR3, the DNA is TGTGCCAGCAGTTACTCACAGGGTAATGAAAAACTGTTTTTT. It yields the protein CASSYSQGNEKLFF.